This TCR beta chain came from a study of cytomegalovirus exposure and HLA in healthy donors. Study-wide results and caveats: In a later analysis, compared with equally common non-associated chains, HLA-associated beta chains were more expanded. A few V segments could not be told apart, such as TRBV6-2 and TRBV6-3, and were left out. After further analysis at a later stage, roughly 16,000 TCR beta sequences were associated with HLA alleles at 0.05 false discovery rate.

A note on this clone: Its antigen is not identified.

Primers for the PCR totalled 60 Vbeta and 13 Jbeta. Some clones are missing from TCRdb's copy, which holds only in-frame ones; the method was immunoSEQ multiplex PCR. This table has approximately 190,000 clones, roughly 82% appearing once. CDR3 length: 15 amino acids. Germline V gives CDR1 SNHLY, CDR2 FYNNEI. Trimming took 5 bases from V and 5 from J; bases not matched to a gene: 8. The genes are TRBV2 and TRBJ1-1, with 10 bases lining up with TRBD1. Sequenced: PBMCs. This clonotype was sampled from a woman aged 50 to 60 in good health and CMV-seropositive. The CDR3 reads CASSTPQGQGTEAFF. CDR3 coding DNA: TGTGCCAGCAGTACCCCCCAGGGACAGGGGACTGAAGCTTTCTTT.